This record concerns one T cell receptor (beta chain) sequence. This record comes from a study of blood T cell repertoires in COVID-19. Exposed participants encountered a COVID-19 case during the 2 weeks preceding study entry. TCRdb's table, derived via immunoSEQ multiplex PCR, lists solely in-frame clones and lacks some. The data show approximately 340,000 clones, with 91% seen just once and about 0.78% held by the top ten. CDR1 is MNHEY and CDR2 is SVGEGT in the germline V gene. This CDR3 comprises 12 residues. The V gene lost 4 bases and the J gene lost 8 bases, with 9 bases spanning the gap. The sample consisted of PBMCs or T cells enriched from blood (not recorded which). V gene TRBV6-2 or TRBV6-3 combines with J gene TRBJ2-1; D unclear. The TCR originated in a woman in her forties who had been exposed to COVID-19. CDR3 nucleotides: TGTGCCAGCAGTTTAGCCCCCCATGAGCAGTTCTTC. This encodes CASSLAPHEQFF.